A selection of T cell receptor beta chains follows, all from one sample in a study of PD-1 blockade in classical Hodgkin lymphoma. Method: immunoSEQ multiplex PCR; TCRdb's copy keeps in-frame clones and lacks some. The sample carries under 30,000 clones, about 71% recorded once. Sequencing used peripheral blood mononuclear cells (PBMCs), obtained at baseline. These receptors were taken from a human donor with classical Hodgkin lymphoma. Both conserved end residues are trimmed from each CDR3. Each record gives: J gene, D gene, V gene, CDR3 protein. D genes are given only for firm matches.

TRBJ2-1 TRBD1 TRBV19 ASSTHRDRGLGQF
TRBJ2-2 . TRBV5-1 ASSQIRVDTGELF
TRBJ1-1 . TRBV5-6 ASSLAGGRYTEAF
TRBJ2-7 TRBD1 TRBV19 ASSIKGTGRFEQY
TRBJ2-1 TRBD2 TRBV19 ASSMRNSGRIYNEQF
TRBJ1-2 . TRBV5-4 ASSLDYGAQDGYT
TRBJ2-6 . TRBV12-5 ASGPGLSGANVLT
TRBJ1-3 . TRBV19 ASSLLTGVSGNTIY
TRBJ1-1 . TRBV19 ASSIRGPGVEAF
TRBJ2-7 . TRBV19 ASSLGPTAYEQY
TRBJ2-5 TRBD1 TRBV7-2 ASSGALGTAEQETQY
TRBJ1-2 . TRBV29-1 SVNNRPDYGYT
TRBJ2-1 TRBD1 TRBV5-1 ASSTQGDYNEQF
TRBJ2-3 TRBD1 TRBV27 ASSRTGGTDTQY
TRBJ1-3 . TRBV7-8 ASSLIIAGLATGNTIY
TRBJ1-4 . TRBV10-3 AISTGGGGKLF
TRBJ2-2 TRBD1 TRBV11-2 ASSYSPGGNTGELF
TRBJ1-3 . TRBV6-6 ASSSMGSGNTIY
TRBJ1-5 . TRBV11-2 ASSLGGGSGQPQH
TRBJ2-3 TRBD2 TRBV5-1 ASSFRTSGGTDTQY
TRBJ2-3 TRBD1 TRBV6-1 ASSEKQGAMSTDTQY
TRBJ2-3 TRBD2 TRBV5-6 ASSFYSAGGSTDTQY
TRBJ2-5 . TRBV18 ASTSLDRNQETQY
TRBJ2-7 . TRBV28 ASSSPWDGTYEQY
TRBJ2-7 . TRBV6-6 ASSSSSYEQY
TRBJ2-1 . TRBV9 ASSGQIYNEQF
TRBJ2-5 . TRBV27 ASSLLGAGLQETQY
TRBJ1-5 . TRBV19 ASAFIDGTQH
TRBJ1-1 . TRBV2 ASSEEAGTTEAF
TRBJ2-1 TRBD2 TRBV29-1 SVESPSGDNNEQF
TRBJ1-1 . TRBV6-5 ASSRPGGITEAF
TRBJ1-1 . TRBV7-9 ASSPGGGGNTEAF
TRBJ2-1 TRBD2 TRBV9 ASSVVTSGVEQF
TRBJ1-6 . TRBV19 ASSTTGSNSPLH
TRBJ1-1 TRBD1 TRBV9 ASSVAGGNTEAF
TRBJ2-2 TRBD1 TRBV10-3 AITMTGSGTGELF
TRBJ2-4 TRBD1 TRBV5-5 ASSKRDRARNIQY